This TCR beta chain was retrieved from a study of graft-versus-host responses after intestinal transplantation (dated by TCRdb to the early 2020s). For the wider study: Multivisceral, liver-intestinal, or isolated intestinal transplants were received by the recipients. Samples from a few later patients were sequenced in-house on an Illumina MiSeq with MiXCR processing rather than by the commercial service. Alloreactive clones were identified by sequencing pre-transplant mixed lymphocyte reaction products and comparing these products with unstimulated pre-transplant donor and recipient T cells. All recipients received anti-thymocyte globulin induction followed by maintenance tacrolimus and steroids for approximately 3 years. The cohort enrolled 20 to 30 intestinal transplant recipients including one retransplant, and 3 patients lacking pretransplant specimens were excluded. Graft-versus-host and host-versus-graft alloreactive T cell clones were tracked in the graft, circulation and bone marrow after intestinal transplantation using bulk TCR-beta CDR3 sequencing. A peak of at least 4% donor T cells among recipient peripheral blood mononuclear cells was the definition used for donor T cell macrochimerism.

As concerns this clone: The specificity of this receptor is unknown. No much larger clonotype is one base removed from it; base qualities were not supplied.

Libraries came from the immunoSEQ multiplex PCR assay. For most patients, genomic DNA was isolated using the Qiagen DNeasy Blood and Tissue Kit and was shipped frozen to Adaptive Biotechnologies for TCR sequencing. For most patients, high-throughput TCR-beta CDR3 sequencing of genomic DNA was performed by Adaptive Biotechnologies. As for the original processing: TCR sequencing data were retrieved from Adaptive's ImmunoSEQ software for about 17 patients, whereas a few other patients were processed with MiXCR and VDJtools. To correct CD4 versus CD8 sorting errors, any sequence found in both subsets at a frequency ratio below 5:1 was removed. CDR3 nucleotide sequences shared by donor and recipient were removed because the origin of these sequences could not be assigned. Alloreactive clones required at least 2-fold expansion over unstimulated cells and minimum CFSE-low frequency of 0.002% (template counts) or 0.001% (read counts). Clones were considered mappable if detected in sequenced pre-transplant spleen, lymph node, or MLR CFSE-low populations of the donor or recipient. The cumulative frequency of alloreactive clones was calculated as a percentage of all sequences, weighted by copy number. TCRdb carries this immuneACCESS record with in-frame sequences only. Its versions omit some clonotypes, under half of them owing to an unresolved V gene in the studies checked, with the rest unexplained. Clone size and the V and J calls come from that table; the DNA yielded D and trimming. The sample contains about 130,000 clones, around 90% of them found a single time. The leading ten clones occupy roughly 0.2% of the sample.

The research as a whole found: Conclusions were limited by the relatively low number and heterogeneity of intestinal transplant patients. Early after transplant, declines in HvG clones were associated with peak levels of circulating GvH clones. In patients with donor T cell macrochimerism, the allografts had high GvH to HvG T cell clonal ratios. GvH clones were found in recipient bone marrow, and some of the GvH clones appeared earlier in ileal mucosa or blood, which is consistent with an intestinal mucosal origin.

V trim: 1 base; J trim: 1 base; unmatched bases: 1. Its CDR3 holds 15 amino acids, cysteine through phenylalanine. The retained sequence is limited to the CDR3, 45 bases, with the frame set at the first base. CDR1 and CDR2 are read off the germline V gene (reference sequence) as LNHDA and SQIVND. This sample's time point label indicates: cells obtained before transplantation from donor or recipient. CD3+CD4+ and CD3+CD8+ populations were FACS-sorted from unstimulated pre-transplant donor and recipient cells taken from spleen or lymph nodes. The V gene is TRBV19 and the J gene is TRBJ1-5; 7 junctional bases match TRBD1. The sample consisted of unstimulated CD4+ T cells sorted from spleen or lymph node cells, taken before intestinal transplant. The receptor comes from a human donor who received an intestinal transplant. DNA sequence: TGTGCCAGTAGTATAGGCAGGGGGAGCAATCAGCCCCAGCATTTT. Its protein product is CASSIGRGSNQPQHF. The variable domain in full, with residues beyond the CDR3 obtained from the reference TRBV19 and TRBJ1-5 genes, is DGGITQSPKYLFRKEGQNVTLSCEQNLNHDAMYWYRQDPGQGLRLIYYSQIVNDFQKGDIAEGYSVSREKKESFPLTVTSAQKNPTAFYLCASSIGRGSNQPQHFGDGTRLSIL.